Listed below are T cell receptor beta chains from one sample, sequenced in a study of T cell repertoires in cytomegalovirus infection. TCRdb passed the reads through MiXCR, listing each CDR3 protein once. The sample includes hundreds of thousands of distinct CDR3 sequences, around 32% of them seen just once. No antigens are known for them. Sequencing was performed on cultured PBMCs, taken from culture after CMV antigen stimulation. The receptors originated from a human donor in good health (CMV status not recorded). Some clones in this sample may be carry-over from other donors' samples. CDR3s include the opening cysteine and the closing phenylalanine or tryptophan. Each record gives: CDR3 length, D gene, V gene, clone size, J gene, CDR3 protein, CDR3 DNA. D genes are given only for firm matches. Where a row states a size, it is once, few, many or the class of an expanded clone; other rows omit it.

14,TRBD2,TRBV20-1,-,TRBJ2-3,CSASLAGPTDTQYF,TGCAGTGCTAGCCTAGCGGGTCCCACAGATACGCAGTATTTT
12,-,TRBV7-6,once,TRBJ1-2,CASSTRSYGYTF,TGTGCCAGCAGCACCCGGAGCTATGGCTACACCTTC
14,-,TRBV7-2,-,TRBJ2-1,CASSPSLGDNEQFF,TGTGCCAGCAGCCCCTCCCTGGGGGACAATGAGCAGTTCTTC
14,-,TRBV6-1,-,TRBJ2-2,CASSWGVSAGELFF,TGTGCCAGCTCTTGGGGGGTATCGGCCGGGGAGCTGTTTTTT
17,-,TRBV7-6,-,TRBJ1-5,CASSPLVGGISNQPQHF,TGTGCCAGCAGCCCTTTGGTCGGAGGGATTAGCAATCAGCCCCAGCATTTT
14,-,TRBV7-2,many,TRBJ1-1,CASSLDVRNTEAFF,TGTGCCAGCAGCTTAGATGTCAGAAACACTGAAGCTTTCTTT
16,TRBD2,TRBV6-2/TRBV6-3,-,TRBJ2-5,CASSYRSGGPQETQYF,TGTGCCAGCAGTTACAGAAGCGGGGGACCACAAGAGACCCAGTACTTC
17,TRBD1,TRBV11-2,-,TRBJ2-6,CASSTDRGPAGANVLTF,TGTGCCAGCAGCACCGACAGGGGGCCGGCTGGGGCCAACGTCCTGACTTTC
15,-,TRBV7-8,many,TRBJ2-1,CASSSYLIRAGSQFF,TGTGCCAGCAGCTCTTATCTGATTAGGGCGGGATCGCAGTTCTTC
17,-,TRBV7-2,many,TRBJ2-1,CASSLAPGALSYNEQFF,TGTGCCAGCAGCTTAGCCCCAGGGGCCCTCTCCTACAATGAGCAGTTCTTC
14,-,TRBV19,few,TRBJ2-1,CASSPRAAYNEQFF,TGTGCCAGTAGTCCCCGTGCTGCCTACAATGAGCAGTTCTTC
17,-,TRBV10-3,-,TRBJ2-1,CAISGGTGTSVVREQFF,TGTGCCATCAGTGGAGGAACCGGGACTTCAGTTGTCCGCGAGCAGTTCTTC
15,-,TRBV11-2,-,TRBJ2-7,CASSLDRTGPHEQYF,TGTGCCAGCAGCTTAGACCGAACAGGGCCCCACGAGCAGTACTTC
17,TRBD1,TRBV27,-,TRBJ2-5,CASSPSWGDRTMETQYF,TGTGCCAGCAGTCCCAGTTGGGGGGACAGGACGATGGAGACCCAGTACTTC
13,-,TRBV4-2,few,TRBJ1-2,CASSQGQKYGYTF,TGTGCCAGCAGCCAAGGTCAGAAGTATGGCTACACCTTC
13,-,TRBV7-6,few,TRBJ1-1,CASTPAGNTEAFF,TGTGCCAGCACCCCCGCGGGGAACACTGAAGCTTTCTTT
14,TRBD2,TRBV7-9,-,TRBJ2-7,CASSMGLAEDEQYF,TGTGCCAGCAGCATGGGACTAGCGGAGGACGAGCAGTACTTC
15,-,TRBV7-9,few,TRBJ1-1,CASLGRGRLNTEAFF,TGTGCCAGCTTAGGAAGGGGACGGTTGAACACTGAAGCTTTCTTT
13,-,TRBV7-8,many,TRBJ1-5,CASSFGPNQPQHF,TGTGCCAGCAGCTTCGGGCCCAATCAGCCCCAGCATTTT
14,TRBD1,TRBV6-1,few,TRBJ2-1,CASRPTGVRNEQFF,TGTGCCAGCAGACCGACAGGGGTGCGTAATGAGCAGTTCTTC
14,-,TRBV11-3,few,TRBJ2-1,CASSLDRASSEQFF,TGTGCCAGCAGCTTAGATCGGGCTAGCTCTGAGCAGTTCTTC
11,-,TRBV12-3/TRBV12-4,many,TRBJ1-1,CASRRGTEAFF,TGTGCCAGCAGGAGAGGGACTGAAGCTTTCTTT
14,-,TRBV4-3,-,TRBJ2-7,CASSQYLRTNEQYF,TGCGCCAGCAGCCAGTATCTCCGGACCAACGAGCAGTACTTC
17,-,TRBV19,-,TRBJ2-6,CASSIDPASLGANVLTF,TGTGCCAGTAGTATAGATCCGGCTAGTCTTGGGGCCAACGTCCTGACTTTC
15,TRBD1,TRBV19,-,TRBJ1-1,CASSISGTANTEAFF,TGTGCCAGTAGTATTTCCGGGACAGCCAACACTGAAGCTTTCTTT
14,-,TRBV18,-,TRBJ2-1,CASSPSGVGNEQFF,TGTGCCAGCTCACCCTCCGGCGTTGGGAATGAGCAGTTCTTC
13,-,TRBV12-3/TRBV12-4,-,TRBJ2-7,CASKTGRTYEQYF,TGTGCCAGCAAAACCGGGAGAACCTACGAGCAGTACTTC
18,-,TRBV6-5,-,TRBJ2-3,CASSRGSTIPGGADTQYF,TGTGCCAGCAGTCGGGGATCCACCATTCCCGGGGGCGCGGATACGCAGTATTTT
14,-,TRBV10-3,many,TRBJ1-4,CAISEGTAYEKLFF,TGTGCCATCAGTGAGGGGACGGCCTACGAAAAACTGTTTTTT
13,TRBD1,TRBV7-1,once,TRBJ1-2,CASSPAGTVGYTF,TGTGCCAGCAGCCCGGCCGGGACAGTCGGCTACACCTTC